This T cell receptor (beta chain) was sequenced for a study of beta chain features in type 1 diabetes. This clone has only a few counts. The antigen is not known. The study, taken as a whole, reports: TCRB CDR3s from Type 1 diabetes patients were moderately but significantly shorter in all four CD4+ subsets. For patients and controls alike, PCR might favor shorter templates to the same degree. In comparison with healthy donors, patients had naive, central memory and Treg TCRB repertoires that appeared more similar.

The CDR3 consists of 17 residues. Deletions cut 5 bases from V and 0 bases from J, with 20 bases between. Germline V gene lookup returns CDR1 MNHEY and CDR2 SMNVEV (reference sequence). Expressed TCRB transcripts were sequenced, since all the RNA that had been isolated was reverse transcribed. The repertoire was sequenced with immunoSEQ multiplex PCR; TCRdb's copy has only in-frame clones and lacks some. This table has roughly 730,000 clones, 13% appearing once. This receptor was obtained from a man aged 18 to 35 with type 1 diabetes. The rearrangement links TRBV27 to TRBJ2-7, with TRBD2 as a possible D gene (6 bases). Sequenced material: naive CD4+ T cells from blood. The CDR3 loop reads CASSPLPQAGHSYEQYF. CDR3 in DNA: TGTGCCAGCAGTCCCCTCCCGCAAGCGGGCCACTCCTACGAGCAGTACTTC.